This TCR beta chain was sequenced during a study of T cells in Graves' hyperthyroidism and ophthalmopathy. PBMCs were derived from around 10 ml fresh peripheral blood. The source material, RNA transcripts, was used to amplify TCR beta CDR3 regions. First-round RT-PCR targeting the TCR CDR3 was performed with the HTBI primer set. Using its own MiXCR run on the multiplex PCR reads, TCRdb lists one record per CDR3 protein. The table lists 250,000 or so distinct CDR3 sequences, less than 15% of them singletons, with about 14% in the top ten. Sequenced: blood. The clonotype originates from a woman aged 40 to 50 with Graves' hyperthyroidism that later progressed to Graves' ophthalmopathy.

The CDR3 coding sequence is TGCGCCAGCAATCCAAGGGGGGATTTGAGGACCGGGGAGCTGTTTTTT. Translating it yields CASNPRGDLRTGELFF. The chain is built from TRBV5-1 and TRBJ2-2; D may match TRBD1 or TRBD2 (6 bases each). The CDR3 is made up of 16 amino acids. V dropped 6 bases and J dropped 5 bases, with 20 bases sitting between them. CDR1 and CDR2 from the germline V gene are SGHRS and YFSETQ.